The 2 T cell receptor beta chains below all came from one sample that was sequenced in a study of blood T cell repertoires in COVID-19. Assay used: immunoSEQ multiplex PCR; TCRdb lists only in-frame clones, some missing. The sample consists of 92,000 or so clones, roughly 70% of them appearing once. The material sequenced was peripheral blood. These receptors were taken from a woman of 80 years or more with acute or convalescent COVID-19.

The rearrangement links TRBV18 to TRBJ1-2; 9 bases agree with TRBD1. Per germline, CDR1 KGHSH and CDR2 LQKENI. CDR3 length equals 15 residues. With 3 bases clipped from V and 3 bases from J, the junction kept 5 bases outside the gene matches. CDR3 in DNA: TGTGCCAGCTCACCGCAACAGGGGGCGGACTATGGCTACACCTTC. Protein: CASSPQQGADYGYTF.

This clone was counted only a few times. V is TRBV25-1 and J is TRBJ1-4; a possible D gene is TRBD1 (5 bases). V was cut by 2 bases and J by 4 bases, with 14 bases left in between. The CDR3 runs to 16 residues. The germline V gene has CDR1 MGHDK and CDR2 SYGVNS. The CDR3 is CASSEIGRGSNEKLFF. The DNA of the CDR3 is TGTGCCAGCAGTGAAATTGGTAGGGGCAGTAATGAAAAACTGTTTTTT.